Below, 14 T cell receptor beta chains from the same sample are listed, as sequenced in a study of T cell responses to AZD1222 COVID-19 vaccine. Sequencing used immunoSEQ multiplex PCR; TCRdb keeps in-frame clones, though not all of them. The sample records tens of thousands of clones, 80% to 95% being singletons. Sequences were derived from peripheral blood, sampled 28 days after the second AZD1222 dose. The receptors here all came from an adult who received the AZD1222 COVID-19 vaccine.

V gene TRBV19 combines with J gene TRBJ1-6; perhaps TRBD1 as D (5 bases). This CDR3 comprises 12 residues. Between the trimmed V and J ends, which lost 6 bases and 8 bases, there was a span of 8 bases. Germline CDR1 LNHDA, CDR2 SQIVND (reference sequence). The CDR3 sequence is CASSRGDSPLHF. The CDR3 bases are TGTGCCAGTAGCAGAGGGGATTCACCCCTCCACTTT.

The chain links TRBV4-3 to TRBJ1-2, with D unclear. CDR3 length equals 16 residues. Germline-derived CDR1 and CDR2 are LGHNA and YSLEER. V lost 0 bases and J 1 base, leaving 12 bases between the germline ends. The CDR3 DNA sequence: TGCGCCAGCAGCCAAGATGGTACGGGGTATAACTATGGCTACACCTTC. This sequence encodes CASSQDGTGYNYGYTF.

In this sample, this clone turned up a few times. This sequence joins TRBV11-2 and TRBJ1-6; D unclear. Trimming took off 2 bases at V and 8 bases at J, with 13 bases between the two ends. Germline CDR1 SGHAT, CDR2 FQNNGV. The CDR3 loop spans 15 amino acids. The CDR3 here is CASSLSTPGDSPLHF. CDR3 coding DNA: TGTGCCAGCAGCTTAAGTACCCCGGGCGATTCACCCCTCCACTTT.

The V and J genes are TRBV5-6 and TRBJ1-2; no clear D. The V gene's germline CDR1 is SGHDT and CDR2 YYEEEE. Trimming took 4 bases from V and 3 from J, leaving 7 bases between them. This CDR3 contains 12 residues. The CDR3 DNA reads as TGTGCCAGCAGCCCACAATACTATGGCTACACCTTC. Protein product: CASSPQYYGYTF.

This clone was picked up one time. The genes are TRBV19 and TRBJ2-5; D unresolved. This CDR3 is built from 11 residues. V lost 10 bases and J 5 bases, leaving 11 bases between the germline ends. CDR1 is LNHDA, CDR2 SQIVND, per germline (reference sequence). Here the CDR3 DNA reads TGTGCCACCCAATCGAGGGAGACCCAGTACTTC. It codes for CATQSRETQYF.

The chain carries TRBV19 and TRBJ1-3; no clear D. The CDR3 runs 14 residues. Trimming pared 10 bases from V and 4 bases from J, leaving 17 bases between. Germline assignment: CDR1 LNHDA and CDR2 SQIVND (reference sequence). The CDR3 loop reads CATKLSGFGNTIYF. The CDR3 region has the DNA TGTGCCACTAAACTTTCGGGGTTCGGAAACACCATATATTTT.

V gene TRBV6-5 combines with J gene TRBJ2-1, with D perhaps matching TRBD2 (5 bases). The CDR3 contains 13 residues. V was pared by 6 bases and J by 6 bases, with 12 bases between. Germline V gives CDR1 MNHEY, CDR2 SVGAGI. For the CDR3, the DNA is TGTGCCAGCAGAGACGCGGGCTCCAATGAGCAGTTCTTC. Translation gives CASRDAGSNEQFF.

The chain has TRBV7-9 and TRBJ2-5; D is perhaps TRBD2 (7 bases). CDR3 length equals 16 residues. CDR1 and CDR2 (germline): SEHNR, FQNEAQ (reference sequence). V was trimmed by 5 bases and J by 2 bases, leaving 18 bases between them. The CDR3 protein is CASSPGAGASQETQYF. Here the CDR3 DNA reads TGTGCCAGCAGCCCTGGGGCGGGGGCCTCACAAGAGACCCAGTACTTC.

V is TRBV7-2 and J is TRBJ1-2; a possible D gene is TRBD1 (6 bases). The germline V and J ends were trimmed by 8 bases and 7 bases, with 14 bases remaining between them. This CDR3 is 12 amino acids long. Germline loops: CDR1 SGHTA, CDR2 FQGNSA. The CDR3 bases are TGTGCCAGCTCTCGGACAGTGGTTGGCTACACCTTC. It is translated as CASSRTVVGYTF.

The chain recombines TRBV27 with TRBJ1-3; D unclear. This CDR3 has 16 amino acids. The V gene lost 3 bases and the J gene lost 0 bases, with 12 bases spanning the gap. The germline gives CDR1 MNHEY, CDR2 SMNVEV (reference sequence). CDR3 bases: TGTGCCAGCAGTTTCCTGGGCCCTGGCTCTGGAAACACCATATATTTT. Translated: CASSFLGPGSGNTIYF.

This sequence joins TRBV7-9 and TRBJ1-5, with D uncertain. Germline V CDR1 and CDR2: SEHNR, FQNEAQ (reference sequence). This CDR3 has 15 amino acids. The ends were cut back, 4 bases at V and 4 bases at J, with 14 bases in the middle. The CDR3 here is CASSSSGPRNQPQHF. For the CDR3, the DNA is TGTGCCAGCAGCTCGTCCGGCCCCCGAAATCAGCCCCAGCATTTT.

The rearrangement uses TRBV7-9 and TRBJ2-7, with TRBD1 matching 10 bases. The CDR3 covers 16 residues. CDR1 is SEHNR and CDR2 is FQNEAQ in the germline V gene (reference sequence). With V trimmed by 4 bases and J by 3 bases, 9 bases remained unmatched. CDR3 residues: CASSSLPGQGNYEQYF. CDR3 bases: TGTGCCAGCAGCTCTCTGCCGGGACAGGGGAACTACGAGCAGTACTTC.

The chain combines TRBV9 with TRBJ2-7; possible D gene TRBD2, 6 bases. The CDR3 runs to 13 residues. In germline, CDR1 is SGDLS, CDR2 YYNGEE. Trimming pared 0 bases from V and 7 bases from J, leaving 11 bases between. CDR3 bases: TGTGCCAGCAGCGTAGCTGGAGGGTGGGAGCAGTACTTC. Residues: CASSVAGGWEQYF.

The chain couples TRBV19 to TRBJ2-2; D is undetermined. Per germline, CDR1 LNHDA and CDR2 SQIVND (reference sequence). The CDR3 loop spans 12 amino acids. Deletions cut 3 bases from V and 6 bases from J, with 5 bases between. CDR3 nucleotide sequence: TGTGCCAGTAGTATCTGGGCCGGGGAGCTGTTTTTT. Protein sequence: CASSIWAGELFF.